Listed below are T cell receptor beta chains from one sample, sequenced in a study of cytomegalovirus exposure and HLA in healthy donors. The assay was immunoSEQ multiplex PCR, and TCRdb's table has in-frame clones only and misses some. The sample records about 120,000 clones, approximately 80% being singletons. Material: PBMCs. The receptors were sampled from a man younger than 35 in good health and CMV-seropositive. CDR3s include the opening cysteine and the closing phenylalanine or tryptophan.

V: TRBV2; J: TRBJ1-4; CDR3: CASSDRHGNEKLFF
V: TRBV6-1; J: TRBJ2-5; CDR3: CASSEGLAGEYF
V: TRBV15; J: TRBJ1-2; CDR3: CATSRDPTIGENYGYTF
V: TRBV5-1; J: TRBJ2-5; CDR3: CASSLVGKPYQETQYF
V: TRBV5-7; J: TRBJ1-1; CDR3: CALWPGGSTEAFF
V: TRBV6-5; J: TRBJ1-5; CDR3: CATGGLYQPQHF
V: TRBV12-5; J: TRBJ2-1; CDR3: CASGLAPGPRVNEQFF
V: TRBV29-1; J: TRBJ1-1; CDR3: CSVGGRGTEAFF
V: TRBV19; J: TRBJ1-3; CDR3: CASSNLWDNSGNTIYF
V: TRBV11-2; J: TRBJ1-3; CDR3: CASSLTLLGTGTSGNTIYF